Below are 10 T cell receptor beta chains sequenced from a single sample in a study of shared clonotypes between healthy human individuals. Method: immunoSEQ multiplex PCR; TCRdb's copy keeps in-frame clones and lacks some. This sample has more than 2 million clones, with about 95% found just once. Positively selected for CCR7, the CD45RO-negative cells used as naive CD8 cells excluded terminally differentiated effector memory CD45RA+ cells. The sample consisted of naive CD8+ T cells sorted from blood. The receptors were sampled from a man aged 18-30 years in good health.

The chain combines TRBV13 with TRBJ2-7, with TRBD1 matching over 8 bases. This CDR3 region has 16 residues. V trimming: 5 bases; J trimming: 3 bases; junction bases outside the gene matches: 12. The germline V gene encodes CDR1 PRHDT and CDR2 FYEKMQ (reference sequence). The CDR3 DNA reads as TGTGCCAGCAGCCCGAATATGGACAGGGAAGGCTACGAGCAGTACTTC. It translates to CASSPNMDREGYEQYF.

This chain joins TRBV27 and TRBJ1-6; D is ambiguous. Germline V gene sequence: CDR1 MNHEY, CDR2 SMNVEV (reference sequence). The CDR3 totals 15 residues. The V and J ends lost 2 bases and 4 bases respectively, with 9 bases between them. DNA for the CDR3: TGTGCCAGCAGTTTAGGGTTCCCTTATAATTCACCCCTCCACTTT. This codes for CASSLGFPYNSPLHF.

This clone has only one observation. V usage is TRBV13 and J usage is TRBJ2-7; 9 bases map to TRBD1. Germline lookup yields CDR1 PRHDT and CDR2 FYEKMQ (reference sequence). V dropped 2 bases and J dropped 3; count of bases not matched to a gene: 5. This CDR3 comprises 15 residues. The CDR3, as DNA: TGTGCCAGCAGCTTACTAAGACAGGGGGTCTACGAGCAGTACTTC. This gives the protein CASSLLRQGVYEQYF.

The genes are TRBV5-1 and TRBJ2-7; 8 positions match TRBD1. V gave up 1 base and J gave up 2 bases; unmatched junction bases: 5. The CDR3 consists of 15 residues. Germline V gene sequence: CDR1 SGHRS, CDR2 YFSETQ. The CDR3 DNA reads as TGCGCCAGCAGCTTGCCGGACAGGGAGACCTACGAGCAGTACTTC. Its translation is CASSLPDRETYEQYF.

This chain links TRBV6-9 with TRBJ2-3, with D uncertain. The V end lost 8 bases, the J end lost 4 bases, and 10 bases lay between the germline ends. Germline-derived CDR1 and CDR2 are MNHGY and SVAAGI. CDR3 length equals 12 residues. The CDR3 is CASRCGPDTQYF. The CDR3 DNA follows: TGTGCCAGCCGCTGCGGACCAGATACGCAGTATTTT.

The chain joins TRBV2 to TRBJ2-7; D may be TRBD2 (5 bases). V lost 2 bases and J 0 bases, leaving 11 bases between the germline ends. This CDR3 spans 15 amino acids. The germline V gene has CDR1 SNHLY and CDR2 FYNNEI. In nucleotides, the CDR3 is TGTGCCAGCAGTGAATCGTACGGGATCTCCTACGAGCAGTACTTC. It is translated as CASSESYGISYEQYF.

The chain combines TRBV5-6 with TRBJ2-1; 9 positions agree with TRBD1. The germline V gene encodes CDR1 SGHDT and CDR2 YYEEEE. The CDR3 totals 16 residues. Trimming at V came to 4 bases and at J to 0 bases, leaving 5 bases not matched to a gene. CDR3 protein: CASSKQGASSYNEQFF. CDR3 nucleotides: TGTGCCAGCAGCAAACAGGGGGCCAGCTCCTACAATGAGCAGTTCTTC.

The V and J genes are TRBV5-4 and TRBJ1-6; 8 bases match TRBD1. J lost 10 bases, V lost 0 bases, and 9 bases had no gene match. Germline V gene data show CDR1 as SGHNT and CDR2 as YYREEE (reference sequence). This CDR3 has 16 residues. CDR3 in DNA: TGTGCCAGCAGCTTGGCCGGACAGGGACTAGGGTCACCCCTCCACTTT. Translating gives CASSLAGQGLGSPLHF.

Only one count was recorded for this clone. V and J are TRBV11-2 and TRBJ2-5; 14 nucleotides match TRBD2. Trimming at V came to 3 bases and at J to 5 bases, leaving 2 bases not matched to a gene. The CDR3 loop spans 15 amino acids. CDR1 SGHAT and CDR2 FQNNGV come from the germline V gene. DNA of the CDR3: TGTGCCAGCAGCTTGGGGACTAGCGGGAGTGAGACCCAGTACTTC. It encodes CASSLGTSGSETQYF.

The CDR3 nucleotides are TGTGCCAGCAGCATAAAAGGAGGAGGCACTGAAGCTTTCTTT. Amino acids: CASSIKGGGTEAFF. This rearrangement joins TRBV7-9 to TRBJ1-1, with D hard to call. CDR1 is SEHNR and CDR2 is FQNEAQ in the germline V gene (reference sequence). The CDR3 runs to 14 residues. V lost 5 bases to trimming and J lost 4 bases, with 14 bases between them.